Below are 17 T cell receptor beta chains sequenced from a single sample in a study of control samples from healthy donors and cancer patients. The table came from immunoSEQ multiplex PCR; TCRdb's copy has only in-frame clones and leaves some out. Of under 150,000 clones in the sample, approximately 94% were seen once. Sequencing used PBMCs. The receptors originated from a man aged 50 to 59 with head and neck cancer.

CDR3 loop: CASSEAGINEKLFF. The CDR3 DNA sequence: TGTGCCAGCAGTGAAGCCGGGATCAATGAAAAACTGTTTTTT. The rearrangement links TRBV6-1 to TRBJ1-4; no clear D. V dropped 0 bases and J dropped 5 bases, with 7 bases sitting between them. The CDR3 contains 14 residues. Germline V lookup: CDR1 MNHNS, CDR2 SASEGT.

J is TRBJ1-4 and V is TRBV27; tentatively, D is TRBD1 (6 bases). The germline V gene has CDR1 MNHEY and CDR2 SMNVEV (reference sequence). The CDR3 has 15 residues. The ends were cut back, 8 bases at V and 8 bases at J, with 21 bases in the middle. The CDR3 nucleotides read TGTGCCAGCCGATTATGGGGGGGCGCGGAGGAAAAACTGTTTTTT. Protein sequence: CASRLWGGAEEKLFF.

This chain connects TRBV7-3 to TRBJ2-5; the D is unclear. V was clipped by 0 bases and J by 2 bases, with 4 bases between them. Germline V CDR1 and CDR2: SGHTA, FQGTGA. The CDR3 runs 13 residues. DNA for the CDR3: TGTGCCAGCAGCTTAACGCGGCAAGAGACCCAGTACTTC. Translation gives CASSLTRQETQYF.

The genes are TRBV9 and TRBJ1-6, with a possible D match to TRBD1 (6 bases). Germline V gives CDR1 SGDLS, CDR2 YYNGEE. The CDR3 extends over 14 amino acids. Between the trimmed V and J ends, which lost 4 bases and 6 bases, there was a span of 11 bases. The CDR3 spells CASSPGQFNSPLHF. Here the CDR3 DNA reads TGTGCCAGCAGCCCCGGACAGTTTAATTCACCCCTCCACTTT.

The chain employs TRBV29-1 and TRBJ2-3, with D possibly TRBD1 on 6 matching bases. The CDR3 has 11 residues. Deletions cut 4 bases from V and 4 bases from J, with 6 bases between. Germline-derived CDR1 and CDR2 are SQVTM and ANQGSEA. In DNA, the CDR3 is TGCAGCGTTGGGGGGCCAGATACGCAGTATTTT. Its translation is CSVGGPDTQYF.

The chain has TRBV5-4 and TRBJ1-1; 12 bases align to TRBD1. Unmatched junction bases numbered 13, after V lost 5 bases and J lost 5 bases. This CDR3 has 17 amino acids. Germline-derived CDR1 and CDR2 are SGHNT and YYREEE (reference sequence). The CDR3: CASSSRDRGLGVTEAFF. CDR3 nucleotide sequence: TGTGCCAGCAGTTCGAGGGACAGGGGGCTCGGGGTGACTGAAGCTTTCTTT.

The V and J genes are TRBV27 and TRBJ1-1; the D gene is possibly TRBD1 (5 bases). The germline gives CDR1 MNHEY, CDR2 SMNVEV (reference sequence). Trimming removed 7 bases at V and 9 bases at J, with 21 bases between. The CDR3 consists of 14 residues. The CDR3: CASTTRTGGGQAFF. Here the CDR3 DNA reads TGTGCCAGCACTACACGGACGGGCGGGGGTCAAGCTTTCTTT.

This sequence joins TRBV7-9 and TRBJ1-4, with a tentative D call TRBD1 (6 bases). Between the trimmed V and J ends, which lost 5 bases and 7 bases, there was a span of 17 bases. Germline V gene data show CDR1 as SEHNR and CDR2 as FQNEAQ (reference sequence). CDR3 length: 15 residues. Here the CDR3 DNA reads TGTGCCAGCAGCGCCTCGGAGAAGGGGGGTGAAAAACTGTTTTTT. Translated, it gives CASSASEKGGEKLFF.

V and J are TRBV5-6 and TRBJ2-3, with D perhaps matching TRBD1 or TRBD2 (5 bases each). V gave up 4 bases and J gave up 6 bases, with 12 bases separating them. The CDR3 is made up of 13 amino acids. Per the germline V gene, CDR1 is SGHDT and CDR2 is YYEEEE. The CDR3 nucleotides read TGTGCCAGCAGCACTGGGACGGGGGATACGCAGTATTTT. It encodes CASSTGTGDTQYF.

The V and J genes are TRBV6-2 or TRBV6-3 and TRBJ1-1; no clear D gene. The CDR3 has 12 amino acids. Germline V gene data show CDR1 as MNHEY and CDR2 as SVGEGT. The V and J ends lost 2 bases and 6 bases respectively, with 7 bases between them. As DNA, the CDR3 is TGTGCCAGCAGTTACACGACATCTGAAGCTTTCTTT. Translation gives CASSYTTSEAFF.

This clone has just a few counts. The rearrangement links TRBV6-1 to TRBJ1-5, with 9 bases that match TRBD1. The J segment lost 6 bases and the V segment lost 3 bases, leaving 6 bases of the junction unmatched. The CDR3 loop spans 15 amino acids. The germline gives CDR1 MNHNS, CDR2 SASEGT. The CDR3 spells CASSEGDRVRQPQHF. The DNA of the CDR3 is TGTGCCAGCAGTGAGGGGGACAGGGTCCGTCAGCCCCAGCATTTT.

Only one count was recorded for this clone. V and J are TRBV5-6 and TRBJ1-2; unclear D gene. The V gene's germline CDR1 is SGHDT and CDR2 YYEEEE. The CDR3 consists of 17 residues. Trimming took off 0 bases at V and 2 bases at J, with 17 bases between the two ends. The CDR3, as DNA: TGTGCCAGCAGCTTGGAAGACCCAACAAAAGGGAACTATGGCTACACCTTC. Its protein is CASSLEDPTKGNYGYTF.

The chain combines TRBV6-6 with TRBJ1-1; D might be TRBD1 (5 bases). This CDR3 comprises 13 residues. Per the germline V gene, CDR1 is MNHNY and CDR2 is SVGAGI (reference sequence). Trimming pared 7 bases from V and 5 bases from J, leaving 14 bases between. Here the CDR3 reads CASNKGSGTEAFF. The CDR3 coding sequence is TGTGCCAGCAATAAGGGGTCTGGGACTGAAGCTTTCTTT.

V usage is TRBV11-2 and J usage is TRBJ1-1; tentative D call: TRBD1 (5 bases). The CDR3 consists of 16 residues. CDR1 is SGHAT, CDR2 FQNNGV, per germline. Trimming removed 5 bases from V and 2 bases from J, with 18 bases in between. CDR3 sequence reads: CASSSLVGRANTEAFF. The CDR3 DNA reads TGTGCCAGCAGCAGCCTGGTGGGCAGGGCTAACACTGAAGCTTTCTTT.

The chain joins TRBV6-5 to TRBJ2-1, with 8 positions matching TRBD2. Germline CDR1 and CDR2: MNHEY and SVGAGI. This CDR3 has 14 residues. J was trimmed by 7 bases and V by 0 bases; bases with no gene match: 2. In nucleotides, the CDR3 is TGTGCCAGCAGTTACTCGGCTAGCGGGAATGAGCAGTTCTTC. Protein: CASSYSASGNEQFF.

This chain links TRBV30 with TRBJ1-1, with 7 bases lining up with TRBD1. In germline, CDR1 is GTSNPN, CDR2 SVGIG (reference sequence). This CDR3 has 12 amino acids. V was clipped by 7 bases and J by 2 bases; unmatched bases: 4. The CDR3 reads CASRDRNTEAFF. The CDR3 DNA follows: TGTGCCTCGAGGGACAGAAACACTGAAGCTTTCTTT.

CDR3 nucleotide sequence: TGTGCCACCCGACTCAGGGGGCCGGACAATGAGCAGTTCTTC. Its translation is CATRLRGPDNEQFF. This chain uses TRBV19 with TRBJ2-1; 8 bases are shared with TRBD1. V gave up 10 bases and J gave up 5 bases; unmatched junction bases: 10. Per germline, CDR1 LNHDA and CDR2 SQIVND (reference sequence). The CDR3 is 14 residues long.